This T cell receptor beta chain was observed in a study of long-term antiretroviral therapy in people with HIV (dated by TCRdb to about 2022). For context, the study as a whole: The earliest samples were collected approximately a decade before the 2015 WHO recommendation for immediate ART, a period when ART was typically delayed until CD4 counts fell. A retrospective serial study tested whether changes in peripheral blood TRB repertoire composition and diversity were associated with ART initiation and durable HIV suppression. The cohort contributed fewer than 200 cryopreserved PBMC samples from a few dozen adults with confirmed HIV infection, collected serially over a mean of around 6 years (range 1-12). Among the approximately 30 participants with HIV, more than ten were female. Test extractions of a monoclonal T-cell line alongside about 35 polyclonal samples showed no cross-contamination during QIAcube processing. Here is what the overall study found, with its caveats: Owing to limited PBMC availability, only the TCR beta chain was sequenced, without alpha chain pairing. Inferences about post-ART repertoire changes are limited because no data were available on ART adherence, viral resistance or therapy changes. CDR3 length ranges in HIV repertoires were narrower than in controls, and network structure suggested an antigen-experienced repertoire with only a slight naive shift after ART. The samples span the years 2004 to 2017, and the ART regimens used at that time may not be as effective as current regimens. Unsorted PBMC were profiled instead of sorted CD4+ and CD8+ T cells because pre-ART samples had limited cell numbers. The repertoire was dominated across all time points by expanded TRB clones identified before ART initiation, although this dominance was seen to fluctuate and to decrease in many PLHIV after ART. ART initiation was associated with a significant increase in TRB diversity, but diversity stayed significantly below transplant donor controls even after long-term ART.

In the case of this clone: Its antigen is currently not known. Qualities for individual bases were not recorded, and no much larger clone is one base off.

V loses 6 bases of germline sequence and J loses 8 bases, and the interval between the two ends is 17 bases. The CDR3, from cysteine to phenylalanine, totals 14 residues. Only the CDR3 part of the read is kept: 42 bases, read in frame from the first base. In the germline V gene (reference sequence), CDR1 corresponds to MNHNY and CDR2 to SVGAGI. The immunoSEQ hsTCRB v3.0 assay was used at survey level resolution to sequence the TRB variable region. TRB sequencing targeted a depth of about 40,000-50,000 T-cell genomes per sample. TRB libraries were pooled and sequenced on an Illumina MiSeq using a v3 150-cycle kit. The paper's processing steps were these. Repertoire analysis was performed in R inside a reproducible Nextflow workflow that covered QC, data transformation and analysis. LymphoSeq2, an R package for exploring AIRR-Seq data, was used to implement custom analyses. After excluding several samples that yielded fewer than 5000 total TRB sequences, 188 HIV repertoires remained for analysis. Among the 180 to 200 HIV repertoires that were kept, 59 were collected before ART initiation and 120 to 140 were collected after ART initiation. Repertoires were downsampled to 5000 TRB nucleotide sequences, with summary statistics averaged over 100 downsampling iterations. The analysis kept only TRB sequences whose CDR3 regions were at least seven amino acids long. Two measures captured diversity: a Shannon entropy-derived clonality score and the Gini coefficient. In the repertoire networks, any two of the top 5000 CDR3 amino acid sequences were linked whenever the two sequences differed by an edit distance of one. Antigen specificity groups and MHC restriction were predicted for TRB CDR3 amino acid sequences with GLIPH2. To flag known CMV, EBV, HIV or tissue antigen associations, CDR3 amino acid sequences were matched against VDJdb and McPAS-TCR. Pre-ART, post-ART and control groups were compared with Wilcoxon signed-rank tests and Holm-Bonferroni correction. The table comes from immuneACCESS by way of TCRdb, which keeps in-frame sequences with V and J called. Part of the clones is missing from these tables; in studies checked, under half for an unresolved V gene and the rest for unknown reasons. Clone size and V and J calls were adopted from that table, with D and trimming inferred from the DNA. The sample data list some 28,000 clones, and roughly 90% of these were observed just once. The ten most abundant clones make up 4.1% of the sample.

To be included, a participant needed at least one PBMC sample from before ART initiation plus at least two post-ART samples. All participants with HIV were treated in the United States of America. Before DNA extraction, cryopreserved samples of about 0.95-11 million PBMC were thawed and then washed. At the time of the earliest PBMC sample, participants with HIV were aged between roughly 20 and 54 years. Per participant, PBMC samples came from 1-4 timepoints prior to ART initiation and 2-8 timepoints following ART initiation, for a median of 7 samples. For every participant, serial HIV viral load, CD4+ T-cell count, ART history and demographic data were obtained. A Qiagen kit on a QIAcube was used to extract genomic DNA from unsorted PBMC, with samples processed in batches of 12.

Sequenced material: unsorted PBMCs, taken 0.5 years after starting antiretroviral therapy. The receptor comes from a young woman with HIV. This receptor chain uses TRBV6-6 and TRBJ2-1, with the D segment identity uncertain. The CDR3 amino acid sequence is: CASSPVGAADEQFF. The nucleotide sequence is TGTGCCAGCAGCCCCGTAGGTGCGGCGGATGAGCAGTTCTTC.